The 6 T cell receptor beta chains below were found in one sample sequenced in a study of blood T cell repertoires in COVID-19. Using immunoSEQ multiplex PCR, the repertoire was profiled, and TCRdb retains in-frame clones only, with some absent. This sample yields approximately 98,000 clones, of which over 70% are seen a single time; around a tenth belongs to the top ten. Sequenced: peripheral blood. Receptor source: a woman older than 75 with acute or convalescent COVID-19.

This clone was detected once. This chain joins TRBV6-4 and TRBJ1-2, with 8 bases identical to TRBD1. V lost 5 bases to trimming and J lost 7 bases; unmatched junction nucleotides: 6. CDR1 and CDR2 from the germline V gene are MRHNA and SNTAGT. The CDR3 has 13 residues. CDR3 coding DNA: TGTGCCAGCAGTCGACAGGGGACGGGTGGCTACACCTTC. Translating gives CASSRQGTGGYTF.

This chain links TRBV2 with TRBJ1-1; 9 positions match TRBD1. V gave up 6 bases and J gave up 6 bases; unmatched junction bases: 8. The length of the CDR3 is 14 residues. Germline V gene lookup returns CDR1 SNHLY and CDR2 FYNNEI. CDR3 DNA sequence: TGTGCCAGCAGCGCCGGGACAGGGAGGCCTGAAGCTTTCTTT. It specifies CASSAGTGRPEAFF.

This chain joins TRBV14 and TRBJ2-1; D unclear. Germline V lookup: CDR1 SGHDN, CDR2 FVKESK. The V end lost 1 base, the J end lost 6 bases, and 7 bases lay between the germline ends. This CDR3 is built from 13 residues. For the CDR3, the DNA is TGTGCCAGCAGCCAAGGTCAGGTCAATGAGCAGTTCTTC. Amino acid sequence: CASSQGQVNEQFF.

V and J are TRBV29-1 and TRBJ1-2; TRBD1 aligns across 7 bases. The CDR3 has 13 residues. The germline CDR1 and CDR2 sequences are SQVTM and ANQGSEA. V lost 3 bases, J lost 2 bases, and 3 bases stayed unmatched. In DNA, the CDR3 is TGCAGCGTTGAGAGGGGACAGAACTATGGCTACACCTTC. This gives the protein CSVERGQNYGYTF. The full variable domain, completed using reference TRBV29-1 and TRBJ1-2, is SAVISQKPSRDICQRGTSLTIQCQVDSQVTMMFWYRQQPGQSLTLIATANQGSEATYESGFVIDKFPISRPNLTFSTLTVSNMSPEDSSIYLCSVERGQNYGYTFGSGTRLTVV.

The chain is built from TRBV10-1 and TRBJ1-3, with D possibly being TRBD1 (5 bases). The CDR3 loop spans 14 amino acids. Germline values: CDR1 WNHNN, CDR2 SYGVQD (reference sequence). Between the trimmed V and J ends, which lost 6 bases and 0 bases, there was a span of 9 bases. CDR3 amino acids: CASRPDSSGNTIYF. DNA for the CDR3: TGCGCCAGCAGGCCAGACAGCTCTGGAAACACCATATATTTT.

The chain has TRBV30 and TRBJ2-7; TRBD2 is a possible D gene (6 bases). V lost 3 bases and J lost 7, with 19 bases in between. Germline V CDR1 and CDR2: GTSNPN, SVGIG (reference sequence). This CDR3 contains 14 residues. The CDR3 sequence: CAWRPQAGFGEQYF. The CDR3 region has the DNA TGTGCCTGGAGGCCCCAGGCGGGGTTTGGGGAGCAGTACTTC.